A single sample gave rise to the 13 T cell receptor beta chains below, sequenced in a study of blood T cell repertoires in COVID-19. The table came from immunoSEQ multiplex PCR; TCRdb's copy has only in-frame clones and leaves some out. The sample consists of approximately 300,000 clones, roughly nine tenths of them appearing once. Source material: PBMCs or T cells enriched from blood (not recorded which). The receptors stem from a woman between 25 and 40 years old who had recovered from COVID-19.

This sequence joins TRBV6-5 and TRBJ2-1, with 10 bases matching TRBD2. Germline-derived CDR1 and CDR2 are MNHEY and SVGAGI. The CDR3 runs 15 residues. The V segment lost 5 bases and the J segment 8 bases; nucleotides outside the gene matches: 9. DNA of the CDR3: TGTGCCAGCAGTCATCGCAGCGGGAGGGCGGATGAGCAGTTCTTC. Its translation is CASSHRSGRADEQFF.

This clone was seen once. The rearrangement links TRBV6-2 or TRBV6-3 to TRBJ2-2; 7 bases align to TRBD1. Trimming removed 4 bases from V and 13 bases from J; junction bases left unmatched: 12. Germline values: CDR1 MNHEY, CDR2 SVGEGT. The CDR3 totals 14 residues. CDR3 nucleotides: TGTGCCAGCAGTTCTGGGACAGCGCATCGGGGGCTGTTTTTT. It is translated as CASSSGTAHRGLFF.

The V gene is TRBV11-2, the J gene TRBJ2-3, with 7 nucleotides matching TRBD1. From germline, CDR1 is SGHAT and CDR2 FQNNGV. The CDR3 totals 14 residues. J was trimmed by 8 bases and V by 5 bases; bases with no gene match: 10. CDR3 loop: CASSRIDRESTQYF. CDR3 sequence (DNA): TGTGCCAGCAGCCGTATTGACAGGGAAAGTACGCAGTATTTT.

This sequence joins TRBV25-1 and TRBJ2-1, with 8 bases lining up with TRBD2. Germline V gene lookup returns CDR1 MGHDK and CDR2 SYGVNS. This CDR3 region has 15 residues. Germline trimming cut 10 bases from V and 1 base from J; bases unmatched to any gene: 9. CDR3 region: CATNPSGGSYNEQFF. The CDR3 DNA reads as TGTGCCACCAACCCAAGCGGGGGATCCTACAATGAGCAGTTCTTC.

The chain links TRBV5-5 to TRBJ1-6, with D possibly being TRBD1 (6 bases). V lost 0 bases and J lost 5, with 9 bases in between. The CDR3 consists of 15 residues. Germline-derived CDR1 and CDR2 are SGHKS and YYEKEE (reference sequence). The CDR3 sequence is CASSLGTVNNSPLHF. The CDR3 DNA is TGTGCCAGCAGCTTGGGGACAGTAAATAATTCACCCCTCCACTTT.

The rearrangement links TRBV2 to TRBJ2-3; D might be TRBD2 (6 bases). V was shortened by 6 bases and J by 0 bases, with 13 bases between the two germline ends. Germline assignment: CDR1 SNHLY and CDR2 FYNNEI. The CDR3 contains 15 residues. CDR3 protein: CASRWGLSSTDTQYF. CDR3 DNA sequence: TGTGCCAGCAGATGGGGACTGTCTAGCACAGATACGCAGTATTTT.

The gene calls are TRBV4-1 and TRBJ1-4; TRBD1 matches at 9 bases. The V gene's germline CDR1 is MGHRA and CDR2 YSYEKL. The CDR3 is 18 amino acids. V trimming: 1 base; J trimming: 0 bases; junction bases outside the gene matches: 6. The DNA of the CDR3 is TGCGCCAGCAGCCAAGTAACAGGGGGCTGGGCAACTAATGAAAAACTGTTTTTT. As protein: CASSQVTGGWATNEKLFF.

This rearrangement joins TRBV4-1 to TRBJ1-4; D remains ambiguous. The CDR3 covers 15 residues. CDR1 is MGHRA and CDR2 is YSYEKL in the germline V gene. Trimming cost V 2 bases and J 0 bases, with 7 bases left between them. Written as DNA, the CDR3 is TGCGCCAGCAGCCAATGGGGAGCAACTAATGAAAAACTGTTTTTT. It codes for CASSQWGATNEKLFF.

J is TRBJ2-3 and V is TRBV7-6; 13 nucleotides line up with TRBD2. The germline V gene has CDR1 SGHVS and CDR2 FNYEAQ. This CDR3 contains 16 residues. Trimming took 3 bases from V and 5 from J; bases not matched to a gene: 5. The chain's CDR3 is CASSFRLAGGGDTQYF. In DNA form, the CDR3 reads TGTGCCAGCAGCTTTCGACTAGCGGGGGGAGGAGATACGCAGTATTTT.

This chain uses TRBV11-3 with TRBJ2-1; 8 bases map to TRBD2. Germline V gene data show CDR1 as SGHNT and CDR2 as YENEEA. V lost 1 base and J lost 0; bases outside the gene matches: 11. The CDR3 runs to 19 residues. The CDR3 DNA sequence: TGTGCCAGCAGCTTAGGGAGCGGGAGATCCCCAGGCTCCTACAATGAGCAGTTCTTC. This gives the protein CASSLGSGRSPGSYNEQFF. Drawing the rest from reference TRBV11-3 and TRBJ2-1, the complete variable domain is EAGVVQSPRYKIIEKKQPVAFWCNPISGHNTLYWYLQNLGQGPELLIRYENEEAVDDSQLPKDRFSAERLKGVDSTLKIQPAELGDSAVYLCASSLGSGRSPGSYNEQFFGPGTRLTVL.

This chain links TRBV9 with TRBJ2-1, with a possible D match to TRBD2 (5 bases). The CDR3 runs 15 residues. Per the germline V gene, CDR1 is SGDLS and CDR2 is YYNGEE. V was cut by 0 bases and J by 8 bases, with 15 bases left in between. The CDR3 is CASSVDEGVGDEQFF. The CDR3 coding sequence is TGTGCCAGCAGCGTAGACGAGGGAGTGGGCGATGAGCAGTTCTTC.

The chain combines TRBV5-1 with TRBJ2-2, with a possible D match to TRBD1 (5 bases). Germline-derived CDR1 and CDR2 are SGHRS and YFSETQ. The CDR3 is 15 residues long. V lost 7 bases and J 0 bases, leaving 13 bases between the germline ends. DNA for the CDR3: TGCGCCAGCGGCGTAAGGGGTTCGAACACCGGGGAGCTGTTTTTT. Its protein product is CASGVRGSNTGELFF. The complete variable domain, with remaining parts taken from reference TRBV5-1 and TRBJ2-2, reads KAGVTQTPRYLIKTRGQQVTLSCSPISGHRSVSWYQQTPGQGLQFLFEYFSETQRNKGNFPGRFSGRQFSNSRSEMNVSTLELGDSALYLCASGVRGSNTGELFFGEGSRLTVL.

The chain has TRBV30 and TRBJ2-6, with no clear D. CDR1 is GTSNPN, CDR2 SVGIG, per germline (reference sequence). The CDR3 totals 15 residues. V gave up 6 bases and J gave up 0 bases, with 12 bases separating them. The chain's CDR3 is CACCQVISGANVLTF. The CDR3 region has the DNA TGTGCCTGTTGCCAGGTGATCTCTGGGGCCAACGTCCTGACTTTC.